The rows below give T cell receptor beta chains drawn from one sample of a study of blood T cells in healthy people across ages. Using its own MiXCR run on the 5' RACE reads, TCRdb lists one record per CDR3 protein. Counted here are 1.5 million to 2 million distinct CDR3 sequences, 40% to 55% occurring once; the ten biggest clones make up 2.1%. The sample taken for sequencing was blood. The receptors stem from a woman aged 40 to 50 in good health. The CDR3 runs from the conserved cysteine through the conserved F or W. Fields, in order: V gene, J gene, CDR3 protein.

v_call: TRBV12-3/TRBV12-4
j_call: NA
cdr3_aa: CASSETGVGNIQYF

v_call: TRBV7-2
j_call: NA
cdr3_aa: CASSARRDSHEQYF

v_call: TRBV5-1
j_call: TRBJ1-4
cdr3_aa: CASSLARGVSDEKLFF

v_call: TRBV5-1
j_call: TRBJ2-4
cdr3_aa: CASSTSGPTENIQYF

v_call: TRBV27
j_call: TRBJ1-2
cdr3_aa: CASSLSRGAAPTGGYTF

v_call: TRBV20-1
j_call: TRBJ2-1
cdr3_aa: CSAGGTSSNEQFF

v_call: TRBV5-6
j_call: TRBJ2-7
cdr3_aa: CASSLGTPGEQYF

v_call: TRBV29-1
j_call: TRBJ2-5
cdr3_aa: CSVRGRVETQYF

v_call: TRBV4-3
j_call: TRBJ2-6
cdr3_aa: CASSQAQRTGSGANVLTF

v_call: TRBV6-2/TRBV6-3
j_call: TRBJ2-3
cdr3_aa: CASSYLLARGTDTQYF

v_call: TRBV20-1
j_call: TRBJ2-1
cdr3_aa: CSAPAHNEQFF

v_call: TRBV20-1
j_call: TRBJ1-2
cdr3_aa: CSATGEGRYTF

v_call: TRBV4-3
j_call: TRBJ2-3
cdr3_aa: CASSQHQWTGSTDTQYF

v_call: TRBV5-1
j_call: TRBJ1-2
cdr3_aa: CASSPVESGYGYTF

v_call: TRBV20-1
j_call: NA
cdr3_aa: CSASGRTGGSNSPLHF

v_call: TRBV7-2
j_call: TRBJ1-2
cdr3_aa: CASSLEGRNCGYTF

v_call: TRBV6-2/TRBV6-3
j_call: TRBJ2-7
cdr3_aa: CASSYRVGGYEQYF

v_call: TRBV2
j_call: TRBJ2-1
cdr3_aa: CASGTSGGLNNEQFF

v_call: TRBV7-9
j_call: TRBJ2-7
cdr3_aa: CASSGQGTNEQYF

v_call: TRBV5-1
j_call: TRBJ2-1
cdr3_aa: CASRFSWGSSYNEQFF

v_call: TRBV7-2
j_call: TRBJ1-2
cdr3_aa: CALRTEGYTF

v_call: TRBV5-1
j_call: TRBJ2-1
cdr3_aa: CARIQGPYNEQFF

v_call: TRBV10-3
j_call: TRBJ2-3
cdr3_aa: CAISDLAGTDTQYF

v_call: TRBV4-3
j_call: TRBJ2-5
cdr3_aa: CASSQHLGSGGLQETQYF

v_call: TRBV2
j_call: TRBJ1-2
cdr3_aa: CASSEARTVGGGYTF

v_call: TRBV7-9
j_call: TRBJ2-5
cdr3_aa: CASSPHDVRAYF

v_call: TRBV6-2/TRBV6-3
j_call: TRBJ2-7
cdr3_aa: CASRTTGTGGYEQYF

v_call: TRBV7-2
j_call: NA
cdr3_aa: CTSSLGQIYEQYF

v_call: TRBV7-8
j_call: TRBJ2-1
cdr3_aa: CASSFASGIGNEQFF

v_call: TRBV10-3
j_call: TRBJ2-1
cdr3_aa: CAISGTSGGNNEQFF

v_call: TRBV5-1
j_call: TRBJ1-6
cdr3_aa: CASRITGNPSPLHF

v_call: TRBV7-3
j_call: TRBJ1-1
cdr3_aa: CASSFRGSGTEAFF

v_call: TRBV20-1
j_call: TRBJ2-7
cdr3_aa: CSARRDKPEQYF

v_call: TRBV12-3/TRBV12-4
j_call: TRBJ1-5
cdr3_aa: CASSRTGFQPQHF

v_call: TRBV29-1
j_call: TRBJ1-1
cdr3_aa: CSVVSLGPNTEAFF

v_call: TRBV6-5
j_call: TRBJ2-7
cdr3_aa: CAIPRGYEQYF

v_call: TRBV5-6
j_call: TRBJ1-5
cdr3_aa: CASSLWEQPQHF

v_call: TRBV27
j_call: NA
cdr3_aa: CASSPLQVTYEQYF

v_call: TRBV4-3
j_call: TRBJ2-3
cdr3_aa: CASSQDGSWQYF

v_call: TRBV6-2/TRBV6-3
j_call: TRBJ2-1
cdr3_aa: CVSSYYRGDEQFF

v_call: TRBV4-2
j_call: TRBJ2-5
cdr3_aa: CASSQLVADQETQYF

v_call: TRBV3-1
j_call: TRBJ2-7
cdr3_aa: CASRKNHGRNYEQYF

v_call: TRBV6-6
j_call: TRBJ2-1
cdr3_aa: CASSHRDEQFF

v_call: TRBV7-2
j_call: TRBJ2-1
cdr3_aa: CASSPVGQGYNEQFF

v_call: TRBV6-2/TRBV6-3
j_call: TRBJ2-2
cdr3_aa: CASRMGGSTGELFF

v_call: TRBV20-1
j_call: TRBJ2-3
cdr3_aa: CSAPLRGGVDTQYF

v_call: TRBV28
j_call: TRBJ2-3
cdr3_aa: CASSGTSGGEWGRDTQYF

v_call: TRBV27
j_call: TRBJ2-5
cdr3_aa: CASSVWGPQETQYF